These 7 T cell receptor beta chains were all obtained from the same sample, sequenced in a study of beta chain features in type 1 diabetes. The whole isolated RNA underwent reverse transcription, so sequencing captured expressed TCRB transcripts. Here immunoSEQ multiplex PCR was the method, and the copy in TCRdb shows in-frame clones only, minus some. The data show some 300,000 clones, roughly 8% seen once. The sequenced material came from central memory CD4+ T cells from blood. The receptor set was obtained from a woman younger than 30 in good health.

Many counts were recorded for this clone. The chain is built from TRBV4-3 and TRBJ1-5, with a tentative D call TRBD1 (6 bases). V was clipped by 3 bases and J by 2 bases, with 11 bases between them. This CDR3 region has 15 residues. Germline-derived CDR1 and CDR2 are LGHNA and YSLEER. The CDR3 nucleotides are TGCGCCAGCAGCCAGGCGGGACACGGCAATCAGCCCCAGCATTTT. Its protein is CASSQAGHGNQPQHF.

The V call is TRBV7-3, the J call TRBJ2-1, with a weak D call TRBD2 (6 bases). Trimming pared 5 bases from V and 2 bases from J, leaving 16 bases between. Germline assignment: CDR1 SGHTA and CDR2 FQGTGA. The CDR3 runs 16 residues. CDR3 bases: TGTGCCAGCAGCAAAACTAGCAGCAACGCCTACAATGAGCAGTTCTTC. This encodes CASSKTSSNAYNEQFF.

This clone was counted only a few times. V usage is TRBV7-8 and J usage is TRBJ2-4; D is unresolved. Trimming stripped 3 bases from V and 7 bases from J, with 13 bases between. Germline V CDR1 and CDR2: SGHVS, FQNEAQ. The CDR3 is 14 residues long. CDR3 sequence reads: CASSFTGPQNIQYF. In DNA, the CDR3 is TGTGCCAGCAGCTTCACCGGGCCCCAGAACATTCAGTACTTC.

The J gene is TRBJ2-3, the V gene TRBV5-8; 9 nucleotides agree with TRBD1. CDR1 is SGHTS, CDR2 YDEGEE, per germline. J was trimmed by 5 bases and V by 4 bases; bases with no gene match: 11. The CDR3 is made up of 16 amino acids. The CDR3 reads CASSMLRDRAQDTQYF. The CDR3 DNA is TGTGCCAGCAGCATGCTCCGGGACAGGGCCCAAGATACGCAGTATTTT. The whole variable domain, filled in from reference TRBV5-8 and TRBJ2-3, reads EAGVTQSPTHLIKTRGQQATLRCSPISGHTSVYWYQQALGLGLQFLLWYDEGEERNRGNFPPRFSGRQFPNYSSELNVNALELEDSALYLCASSMLRDRAQDTQYFGPGTRLTVL.

The chain links TRBV5-8 to TRBJ2-7; TRBD2 is a possible D gene (5 bases). The CDR3 extends over 17 amino acids. Germline CDR1 and CDR2: SGHTS and YDEGEE. The ends were cut back, 1 base at V and 4 bases at J, with 21 bases in the middle. As DNA, the CDR3 is TGTGCCAGCAGCTTGCGGGGAATGGAGGATGGAGCATACGAGCAGTACGTC. This gives the protein CASSLRGMEDGAYEQYV.

This clone was observed a few times. The V and J genes are TRBV30 and TRBJ1-5, with TRBD1 matching 7 bases. The CDR3 consists of 13 residues. J was trimmed by 5 bases and V by 2 bases; bases with no gene match: 3. The germline V gene has CDR1 GTSNPN and CDR2 SVGIG (reference sequence). The CDR3 protein is CAWSITGDQPQHF. CDR3 in DNA: TGTGCCTGGAGTATCACAGGGGATCAGCCCCAGCATTTT.

This clone was counted only a few times. Different DNA sequences within this sample yield the same CDR3. The chain has TRBV6-5 and TRBJ2-7, with 7 nucleotides matching TRBD1. CDR1 MNHEY and CDR2 SVGAGI come from the germline V gene. Trimming removed 0 bases from V and 3 bases from J; junction bases left unmatched: 2. CDR3 length equals 14 residues. The CDR3 region has the DNA TGTGCCAGCAGTTACTCCGGGACAGACTACGAGCAGTACTTC. Translation gives CASSYSGTDYEQYF.